One sample yielded the 24 T cell receptor beta chains listed below, sequenced in a study of Graves' ophthalmopathy and Graves' hyperthyroidism. The TCR beta CDR3 regions underwent amplification from RNA transcripts. The first round was an RT-PCR with HTBI primers, and the second round was a multiplex PCR. TCRdb passed the multiplex PCR reads through MiXCR, listing each CDR3 protein once. The sample shows about 620,000 distinct CDR3 sequences, 22% of them seen only once. Sequencing was done on a sample of peripheral blood. The source is a woman between 18 and 29 years old with stable Graves' hyperthyroidism. Some clones in this sample may be carry-over from other donors' samples.

This clonotype was observed many times. The rearrangement joins TRBV19 to TRBJ2-7; D not certain. Germline CDR1 and CDR2: LNHDA and SQIVND (reference sequence). Trimming removed 6 bases at V and 2 bases at J, with 8 bases between. The CDR3 is made up of 12 amino acids. CDR3 sequence reads: CASRTDPYEQYF. Here the CDR3 DNA reads TGTGCCAGTAGAACAGACCCCTACGAGCAGTACTTC.

This clonotype came up a few times. The chain joins TRBV2 to TRBJ2-4, with 7 bases lining up with TRBD2. Germline V gene data show CDR1 as SNHLY and CDR2 as FYNNEI. V was clipped by 3 bases and J by 8 bases; unmatched bases: 7. CDR3 length: 14 residues. In DNA, the CDR3 is TGTGCCAGCAGTGAGGTTGGACTAGGTGACATTCAGTACTTC. This codes for CASSEVGLGDIQYF.

This clonotype was picked up many times. The chain carries TRBV7-9 and TRBJ1-3, with D maybe TRBD1 (5 bases). Germline V CDR1 and CDR2: SEHNR, FQNEAQ (reference sequence). The V end lost 3 bases, the J end lost 9 bases, and 18 bases lay between the germline ends. The CDR3 covers 15 residues. This CDR3 is CASSLIFGAASTIYF. CDR3 in DNA: TGTGCCAGCAGCTTGATTTTTGGGGCGGCAAGCACCATATATTTT. The entire variable domain, with the rest obtained from reference TRBV7-9 and TRBJ1-3, is as follows: DTGVSQNPRHKITKRGQNVTFRCDPISEHNRLYWYRQTLGQGPEFLTYFQNEAQLEKSRLLSDRFSAERPKGSFSTLEIQRTEQGDSAMYLCASSLIFGAASTIYFGEGSWLTVV.

The V and J genes are TRBV2 and TRBJ2-7; no definite D call. In germline, CDR1 is SNHLY, CDR2 FYNNEI. V shed 6 bases and J shed 4 bases, with 19 bases lying between them. CDR3 length equals 15 residues. In nucleotides, the CDR3 is TGTGCCAGCAGGTCGTCTTGGCGAACTTCGTACGAGCAGTACTTC. Amino acid sequence: CASRSSWRTSYEQYF. Drawing the rest from reference TRBV2 and TRBJ2-7, the complete variable domain is EPEVTQTPSHQVTQMGQEVILRCVPISNHLYFYWYRQILGQKVEFLVSFYNNEISEKSEIFDDQFSVERPDGSNFTLKIRSTKLEDSAMYFCASRSSWRTSYEQYFGPGTRLTVT.

This clonotype was seen repeatedly, ten times or more. CDR3 amino acids: CASSRRGQAFF. The CDR3 region has the DNA TGTGCCAGTAGTAGACGGGGACAAGCTTTCTTT. The V and J genes are TRBV19 and TRBJ1-1; the D gene is possibly TRBD1 (5 bases). V lost 4 bases to trimming and J lost 9 bases, with 9 bases between them. The CDR3 consists of 11 residues. Germline V lookup: CDR1 LNHDA, CDR2 SQIVND (reference sequence).

The table lists this clonotype with many counts. This chain connects TRBV28 to TRBJ2-7; possible D gene TRBD2, 6 bases. V was pared by 6 bases and J by 3 bases, with 15 bases between. The CDR3 length is 14 residues. Germline V CDR1 and CDR2: MDHEN, SYDVKM. DNA of the CDR3: TGTGCCAGCAGCCCAGACACCGGGAGCTACGAGCAGTACTTC. Translation gives CASSPDTGSYEQYF.

This clonotype was found a few times. V and J are TRBV28 and TRBJ1-5, with D maybe TRBD1 (5 bases). From germline, CDR1 is MDHEN and CDR2 SYDVKM. Trimming shortened V by 5 bases and J by 2 bases, and 13 bases separated the two germline ends. This CDR3 contains 15 residues. Here the CDR3 DNA reads TGTGCCAGCAGTGAAGTGGGGCCCGGCAATCAGCCCCAGCATTTT. Residues: CASSEVGPGNQPQHF. The entire variable domain, with the rest obtained from reference TRBV28 and TRBJ1-5, is as follows: DVKVTQSSRYLVKRTGEKVFLECVQDMDHENMFWYRQDPGLGLRLIYFSYDVKMKEKGDIPEGYSVSREKKERFSLILESASTNQTSMYLCASSEVGPGNQPQHFGDGTRLSIL.

This clonotype showed up many times. The rearrangement joins TRBV7-3 to TRBJ2-5; D may be TRBD1 or TRBD2 (5 bases each). This CDR3 is built from 15 residues. Deletions cut 5 bases from V and 4 bases from J, with 17 bases between. Germline V gives CDR1 SGHTA, CDR2 FQGTGA. Written as DNA, the CDR3 is TGTGCCAGCAGCCAAGGGGCTACGGGGAGAGAGACCCAGTACTTC. It encodes CASSQGATGRETQYF.

The gene calls are TRBV28 and TRBJ1-1; D ambiguous. The CDR3 contains 13 residues. V was pared by 11 bases and J by 5 bases, with 18 bases between. Per the germline V gene, CDR1 is MDHEN and CDR2 is SYDVKM. CDR3: CASRVPANTEAFF. The CDR3 DNA sequence: TGTGCCTCGAGGGTTCCGGCAAATACTGAAGCTTTCTTT.

This clonotype was counted ten times or more. The chain has TRBV9 and TRBJ1-6; TRBD1 aligns across 7 bases. Looked up from germline, CDR1 is SGDLS and CDR2 is YYNGEE. Trimming cost V 0 bases and J 7 bases; bases outside gene matches: 4. This CDR3 contains 15 residues. The CDR3 region is CASSVEGGGNSPLHF. DNA for the CDR3: TGTGCCAGCAGCGTAGAAGGGGGCGGGAATTCACCCCTCCACTTT. Based on the CDR3 plus reference TRBV9 and TRBJ1-6, the full variable domain is DSGVTQTPKHLITATGQRVTLRCSPRSGDLSVYWYQQSLDQGLQFLIQYYNGEERAKGNILERFSAQQFPDLHSELNLSSLELGDSALYFCASSVEGGGNSPLHFGNGTRLTVT.

This clonotype has at least ten counts. The V call is TRBV25-1, the J call TRBJ2-4, with TRBD1 identical over 9 bases. Germline CDR1 is MGHDK and CDR2 is SYGVNS. The CDR3 is 17 amino acids. Germline trimming cut 4 bases from V and 4 bases from J; bases unmatched to any gene: 11. The CDR3 reads CASSATGGDPTKNIQYF. DNA for the CDR3: TGTGCCAGCAGTGCTACAGGGGGCGACCCGACTAAAAACATTCAGTACTTC.

The CDR3 sequence: CASSDGWDYEQYF. The DNA for the CDR3 is TGTGCCAGCAGCGACGGATGGGACTACGAGCAGTACTTC. The chain uses TRBV3-1 and TRBJ2-7; D uncertain. V lost 5 bases, J lost 3 bases, and 11 bases lay in between. Germline V CDR1 and CDR2: LGHDT, YNNKEL (reference sequence). The CDR3 consists of 13 residues.

This clonotype was recorded many times. V usage is TRBV12-3 or TRBV12-4 and J usage is TRBJ1-1; D might be TRBD1 (6 bases). The V end lost 6 bases, the J end lost 0 bases, and 11 bases lay between the germline ends. This CDR3 has 14 amino acids. CDR3 DNA: TGTGCCAGCAGCATGGACAGCATGAACACTGAAGCTTTCTTT. Its translation: CASSMDSMNTEAFF.

This clonotype was seen many times. The chain combines TRBV3-1 with TRBJ1-2; 7 bases match TRBD1. The germline V gene encodes CDR1 LGHDT and CDR2 YNNKEL (reference sequence). This CDR3 is built from 13 residues. V lost 5 bases, J lost 6 bases, and 6 bases stayed unmatched. In DNA form, the CDR3 reads TGTGCCAGCAGCAACCCTACAGGGGATGGCTACACCTTC. Translated, it gives CASSNPTGDGYTF.

This clonotype was observed at least ten times. The chain joins TRBV20-1 to TRBJ2-7; 12 bases agree with TRBD1. The V and J ends lost 6 bases and 5 bases, in that order; junction bases with no gene match: 8. This CDR3 spans 14 amino acids. In germline, CDR1 is DFQATT, CDR2 SNEGSKA (reference sequence). The CDR3 DNA follows: TGCAGTGCGAGTCCGGGACAGGGGGCAAACGAGCAGTACTTC. This gives the protein CSASPGQGANEQYF.

This chain connects TRBV30 to TRBJ1-5, with a weak D call TRBD1 (5 bases). Trimming took 3 bases from V and 0 from J, leaving 9 bases between them. CDR1 is GTSNPN, CDR2 SVGIG, per germline (reference sequence). This CDR3 contains 14 residues. DNA of the CDR3: TGTGCCTGGAGGGGGGACTCTAGCAATCAGCCCCAGCATTTT. Residues: CAWRGDSSNQPQHF.

This chain links TRBV27 with TRBJ1-2; perhaps TRBD1 as D (5 bases). The CDR3 sequence is 16 residues long. Trimming cost V 5 bases and J 8 bases, with 24 bases left between them. The germline V gene has CDR1 MNHEY and CDR2 SMNVEV (reference sequence). The CDR3 sequence is CASSPSQVRDPLGYTF. DNA of the CDR3: TGTGCCAGCAGTCCCTCCCAGGTGCGGGACCCCTTGGGCTACACCTTC.

As concerns this clonotype: It may be a read error: a sequence one base away is much more abundant. CDR3: CASSHVRDLYGYTF. DNA of the CDR3: TGTGCCAGCAGTCACGTGAGGGATCTGTACGGCTACACCTTC. V is TRBV6-2 or TRBV6-3 and J is TRBJ1-2; no reliable D call. The V gene lost 5 bases and the J gene lost 8 bases, with 18 bases spanning the gap. Germline V gene data show CDR1 as MNHEY and CDR2 as SVGEGT. The CDR3 totals 14 residues.

In its sample, this clonotype was seen a few times. The chain combines TRBV9 with TRBJ2-7; D might be TRBD1 or TRBD2, each matching 5 bases. Germline V gene data show CDR1 as SGDLS and CDR2 as YYNGEE. V lost 0 bases and J lost 5, with 9 bases in between. The CDR3 sequence is 13 residues long. The CDR3 DNA reads as TGTGCCAGCAGCGTAGAGGGGCGGGACGAGCAGTACTTC. This sequence encodes CASSVEGRDEQYF.

This chain links TRBV4-1 with TRBJ1-5; D not certain. The V end lost 2 bases, the J end lost 8 bases, and 13 bases lay between the germline ends. Germline V lookup: CDR1 MGHRA, CDR2 YSYEKL. The CDR3 contains 14 residues. This CDR3 reads CASSQNPVTEPQHF. The DNA of the CDR3 is TGCGCCAGCAGCCAAAACCCCGTGACGGAGCCCCAGCATTTT.

There are a few counts of this clonotype. This chain links TRBV11-2 with TRBJ1-1; tentative D call: TRBD1 (6 bases). V dropped 3 bases and J dropped 6 bases, with 11 bases sitting between them. The CDR3 runs 13 residues. Germline-derived CDR1 and CDR2 are SGHAT and FQNNGV. CDR3 in DNA: TGTGCCAGCAGCTTGATGGGGGCCTCTGAAGCTTTCTTT. Protein: CASSLMGASEAFF. Variable domain in full (rest from reference TRBV11-2 and TRBJ1-1): EAGVAQSPRYKIIEKRQSVAFWCNPISGHATLYWYQQILGQGPKLLIQFQNNGVVDDSQLPKDRFSAERLKGVDSTLKIQPAKLEDSAVYLCASSLMGASEAFFGQGTRLTVV.

J is TRBJ2-7 and V is TRBV2; no clear D gene. The CDR3 length is 13 residues. Per the germline V gene, CDR1 is SNHLY and CDR2 is FYNNEI. The V gene lost 5 bases and the J gene lost 1 base, with 9 bases spanning the gap. CDR3 sequence: CASSPAQSYEQYF. CDR3 coding DNA: TGTGCCAGCAGTCCGGCCCAGTCCTACGAGCAGTACTTC.

This clonotype has a count of ten or more. The chain joins TRBV20-1 to TRBJ1-6; D gene uncertain. The CDR3 sequence is 15 residues long. V dropped 1 base and J dropped 8 bases, with 15 bases sitting between them. Per the germline V gene, CDR1 is DFQATT and CDR2 is SNEGSKA (reference sequence). The CDR3 DNA sequence: TGCAGTGCTAGAGCTGGAGGGCCTCTTGATTCACCCCTCCACTTT. Translated: CSARAGGPLDSPLHF.

This clonotype occurred a few times. The chain couples TRBV2 to TRBJ1-1; 8 bases fit TRBD1. J was trimmed by 5 bases and V by 6 bases; bases with no gene match: 8. The CDR3 consists of 14 residues. The germline CDR1 and CDR2 sequences are SNHLY and FYNNEI. The CDR3 sequence: CASSGLQGETEAFF. In nucleotides, the CDR3 is TGTGCCAGCAGCGGGTTACAGGGGGAAACTGAAGCTTTCTTT.